The 2 T cell receptor beta chains below all came from one sample that was sequenced in a study of shared clonotypes between healthy human individuals (dated by TCRdb to 2018 to 2020). Library prep was done by the immunoSEQ multiplex PCR assay. TCRdb obtained this table from immuneACCESS and retained in-frame rearrangements with V and J assigned. These tables miss some clones; where compared with another copy, unresolved V genes account for less than half of the shortfall, and the remainder is unexplained. The sample contains fewer than 350,000 clones, 80% to 90% of them found a single time. The top ten constitute roughly 17% of the sample. Sequenced: memory CD8+ T cells sorted from blood. This sample's cell subset or site label indicates: CD45RO+ cells pooled with CCR7-negative TemRA cells. The origin of the receptors is a man aged 18 to 30 in good health.

The genes are TRBV29-1 and TRBJ2-7; the D gene is possibly TRBD2 (5 bases). Germline CDR1 and CDR2: SQVTM and ANQGSEA. V shed 5 bases and J shed 2 bases, with 7 bases lying between them. This CDR3 is built from 11 residues. CDR3 DNA sequence: TGCAGCGTTACTAGGGCCTACGAGCAGTACTTC. Translation gives CSVTRAYEQYF.

With respect to this clone: A far larger clone is one base from this, pointing to a likely read error. This CDR3 is also generated by other DNA sequences in the sample. The V gene is TRBV6-5, the J gene TRBJ2-7; weak D call: TRBD2 (5 bases). V was cut by 6 bases and J by 3 bases, with 9 bases left in between. CDR3 length: 12 amino acids. CDR1 and CDR2 from the germline V gene are MNHEY and SVGAGI. The CDR3, as DNA: TGTGCCAGCAGAGGAGCGGACTACGAGCAGTACTTC. Its protein is CASRGADYEQYF.